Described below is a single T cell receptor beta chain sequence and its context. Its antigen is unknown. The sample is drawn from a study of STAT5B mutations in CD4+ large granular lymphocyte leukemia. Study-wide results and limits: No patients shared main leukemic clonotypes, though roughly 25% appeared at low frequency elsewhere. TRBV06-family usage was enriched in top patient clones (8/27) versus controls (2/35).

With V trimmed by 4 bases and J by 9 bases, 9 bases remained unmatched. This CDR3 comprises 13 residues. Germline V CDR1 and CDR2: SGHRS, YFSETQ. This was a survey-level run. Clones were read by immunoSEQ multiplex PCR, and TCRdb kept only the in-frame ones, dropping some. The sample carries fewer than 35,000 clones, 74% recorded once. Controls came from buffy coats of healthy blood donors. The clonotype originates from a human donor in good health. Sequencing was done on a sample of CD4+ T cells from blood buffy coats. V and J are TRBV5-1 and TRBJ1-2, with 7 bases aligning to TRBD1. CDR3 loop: CASSPWDSESYTF. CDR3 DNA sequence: TGCGCCAGCAGCCCGTGGGACAGTGAGAGCTACACCTTC.